Below are 15 T cell receptor beta chains sequenced from a single sample in a study of OX40 agonist ivuxolimab in advanced cancers. Data came from immunoSEQ multiplex PCR; TCRdb stores just in-frame clones and leaves some out. This table holds under 45,000 clones, approximately 80% found once. Specimen: CD4+ or CD8+ T cells sorted from blood, collected in a trial of the OX40 agonist ivuxolimab. The origin of the receptors is an adult with an advanced solid tumor such as melanoma, head and neck, liver or kidney cancer.

The rearrangement joins TRBV27 to TRBJ2-1; D remains ambiguous. Looked up from germline, CDR1 is MNHEY and CDR2 is SMNVEV (reference sequence). The CDR3 has 17 residues. Trimming took off 2 bases at V and 0 bases at J, with 14 bases between the two ends. DNA for the CDR3: TGTGCCAGCAGTTTAAGGCCCTTGTTGAGCTCCTACAATGAGCAGTTCTTC. This encodes CASSLRPLLSSYNEQFF.

V and J are TRBV18 and TRBJ1-2; D not certain. V lost 2 bases and J lost 4, with 8 bases in between. This CDR3 has 13 amino acids. Germline values: CDR1 KGHSH, CDR2 LQKENI. The CDR3 bases are TGTGCCAGCTCACCAGGGGTTGTCTATGGCTACACCTTC. Translating it yields CASSPGVVYGYTF.

J is TRBJ1-2 and V is TRBV6-6; D not certain. The V end lost 2 bases, the J end lost 1 base, and 11 bases lay between the germline ends. The CDR3 has 15 amino acids. Germline V gene data show CDR1 as MNHNY and CDR2 as SVGAGI (reference sequence). The CDR3 spells CASSYGPGDNYGYTF. In nucleotides, the CDR3 is TGTGCCAGCAGTTACGGCCCTGGGGATAACTATGGCTACACCTTC.

The chain joins TRBV18 to TRBJ2-6; no definite D call. Germline lookup yields CDR1 KGHSH and CDR2 LQKENI. This CDR3 is 14 amino acids long. With 1 base removed from V and 0 bases from J, the gap between germline ends came to 1 base. CDR3 sequence reads: CASSPLSGANVLTF. CDR3 coding DNA: TGTGCCAGCTCACCACTCTCTGGGGCCAACGTCCTGACTTTC.

A single count supports this clone. The rearrangement uses TRBV4-1 and TRBJ2-1, with D maybe TRBD2 (5 bases). The CDR3 runs to 18 residues. V was cut by 4 bases and J by 5 bases, with 24 bases left in between. Looked up from germline, CDR1 is MGHRA and CDR2 is YSYEKL. The CDR3 sequence is CASSLGGPPPTRNNEQFF. Here the CDR3 DNA reads TGCGCCAGCAGCCTCGGCGGGCCGCCGCCAACGAGAAACAATGAGCAGTTCTTC.

CDR3 in amino acids: CASSLRSSGRPGFF. CDR3 in DNA: TGCGCCAGCAGCTTGCGGAGTAGCGGGAGGCCGGGGTTCTTC. This chain connects TRBV5-1 to TRBJ2-1; 10 bases match TRBD2. J was trimmed by 15 bases and V by 1 base; bases with no gene match: 10. CDR3 length: 14 amino acids. Germline loops: CDR1 SGHRS, CDR2 YFSETQ.

The V gene is TRBV9, the J gene TRBJ2-3; no clear D. Between the trimmed V and J ends, which lost 0 bases and 0 bases, there was a span of 11 bases. The CDR3 is made up of 16 amino acids. Germline loops: CDR1 SGDLS, CDR2 YYNGEE. The CDR3 here is CASSVAHTGSTDTQYF. The CDR3 DNA follows: TGTGCCAGCAGCGTAGCACATACGGGTAGCACAGATACGCAGTATTTT.

In its sample, this clone was seen a few times. J is TRBJ2-3 and V is TRBV5-6; 7 bases map to TRBD2. V was clipped by 4 bases and J by 1 base; unmatched bases: 6. The CDR3 contains 15 residues. Germline V lookup: CDR1 SGHDT, CDR2 YYEEEE. This chain's CDR3 is CASSLTAGGTDTQYF. For the CDR3, the DNA is TGTGCCAGCAGCCTGACTGCGGGGGGCACAGATACGCAGTATTTT.

The rearrangement links TRBV9 to TRBJ2-3, with 7 nucleotides matching TRBD1. Germline V gene sequence: CDR1 SGDLS, CDR2 YYNGEE. With V trimmed by 4 bases and J by 11 bases, 10 bases remained unmatched. The CDR3 consists of 13 residues. The CDR3 spells CASSPTQGTKQYF. The CDR3 DNA reads as TGTGCCAGCAGCCCTACACAGGGGACCAAGCAGTATTTT.

The count of this clone is one. The chain joins TRBV18 to TRBJ1-2, with 7 bases matching TRBD1. Germline CDR1 KGHSH, CDR2 LQKENI. Trimming at V came to 6 bases and at J to 1 base, leaving 5 bases not matched to a gene. CDR3 length equals 14 residues. CDR3 nucleotide sequence: TGTGCCAGCTCCATGGACAGGATTAACTATGGCTACACCTTC. It codes for CASSMDRINYGYTF.

This sequence joins TRBV9 and TRBJ2-2, with 7 bases that match TRBD2. J gave up 3 bases and V 5 bases, and 7 bases lay outside the gene matches. CDR3 length: 15 amino acids. Germline CDR1 reads SGDLS; CDR2 reads YYNGEE. The DNA for the CDR3 is TGTGCCAGCAGACACGGACTAGGGGACACCGGGGAGCTGTTTTTT. Protein product: CASRHGLGDTGELFF.

This clone was recorded a few times. The rearrangement uses TRBV2 and TRBJ2-3; unclear D gene. The CDR3 is 14 residues long. V was trimmed by 3 bases and J by 0 bases, leaving 7 bases between them. The germline V gene encodes CDR1 SNHLY and CDR2 FYNNEI. CDR3 nucleotides: TGTGCCAGCAGTGACGATTATAGCACAGATACGCAGTATTTT. Protein: CASSDDYSTDTQYF.

The chain employs TRBV11-2 and TRBJ2-1; 9 bases align to TRBD2. The CDR3 contains 15 residues. Germline V gives CDR1 SGHAT, CDR2 FQNNGV. V was clipped by 7 bases and J by 4 bases; unmatched bases: 8. The CDR3 sequence is CASTLGLAGYNEQFF. CDR3 sequence (DNA): TGTGCCAGCACCCTCGGGCTAGCGGGGTACAATGAGCAGTTCTTC.

This clone was found a few times. This rearrangement joins TRBV7-3 to TRBJ2-2, with D unresolved. The germline CDR1 and CDR2 sequences are SGHTA and FQGTGA. The CDR3 runs to 13 residues. V was cut by 4 bases and J by 5 bases, with 8 bases left in between. Here the CDR3 reads CASSSEITGELFF. CDR3 sequence (DNA): TGTGCCAGCAGCTCTGAAATTACCGGGGAGCTGTTTTTT. The full variable domain, with the rest looked up from reference TRBV7-3 and TRBJ2-2, is GAGVSQTPSNKVTEKGKYVELRCDPISGHTALYWYRQSLGQGPEFLIYFQGTGAADDSGLPNDRFFAVRPEGSVSTLKIQRTERGDSAVYLCASSSEITGELFFGEGSRLTVL.

CDR3 amino acids: CASSEAGVEQFF. The CDR3, as DNA: TGTGCCAGCAGCGAAGCAGGGGTAGAGCAGTTCTTC. The gene calls are TRBV13 and TRBJ2-1, with a weak D call TRBD1 (6 bases). Germline V gene sequence: CDR1 PRHDT, CDR2 FYEKMQ (reference sequence). Trimming pared 5 bases from V and 10 bases from J, leaving 12 bases between. There are 12 residues in the CDR3. Full variable domain (remainder filled in from reference TRBV13 and TRBJ2-1): AAGVIQSPRHLIKEKRETATLKCYPIPRHDTVYWYQQGPGQDPQFLISFYEKMQSDKGSIPDRFSAQQFSDYHSELNMSSLELGDSALYFCASSEAGVEQFFGPGTRLTVL.